The 11 T cell receptor beta chains given below trace back to one sample, sequenced in a study of blood T cell repertoires in COVID-19. Here immunoSEQ multiplex PCR was the method, and the copy in TCRdb shows in-frame clones only, minus some. The sample consists of roughly 100,000 clones, approximately 86% of them appearing once. The sample comprised peripheral blood. All receptors come from a man aged 45-65 years with active or convalescent COVID-19.

V gene TRBV6-5 combines with J gene TRBJ1-4; D not resolved. Per germline, CDR1 MNHEY and CDR2 SVGAGI. The CDR3 length is 15 residues. Deletions cut 0 bases from V and 3 bases from J, with 8 bases between. DNA for the CDR3: TGTGCCAGCAGTTACTCGGGCACTTCTAATGAAAAACTGTTTTTT. It codes for CASSYSGTSNEKLFF.

This sequence joins TRBV25-1 and TRBJ2-2, with D tentatively TRBD1 (5 bases). The CDR3 sequence is 14 residues long. V was pared by 6 bases and J by 1 base, with 9 bases between. CDR1 and CDR2 (germline): MGHDK, SYGVNS. The CDR3, as DNA: TGTGCCAGCAGAGGGCAGGGGAACACCGGGGAGCTGTTTTTT. Protein: CASRGQGNTGELFF.

V usage is TRBV19 and J usage is TRBJ1-5; D call uncertain. The germline V gene has CDR1 LNHDA and CDR2 SQIVND (reference sequence). The V end was cut by 7 bases, the J end by 4 bases, with 11 bases between. The CDR3 is 13 residues long. The CDR3 DNA is TGTGCCAGTACGGCGGCGTGGAATCAGCCCCAGCATTTT. Translated: CASTAAWNQPQHF.

The chain couples TRBV6-5 to TRBJ1-1, with 9 nucleotides matching TRBD1. The germline gives CDR1 MNHEY, CDR2 SVGAGI. V lost 6 bases and J lost 7; bases outside the gene matches: 0. This CDR3 has 11 residues. CDR3 nucleotides: TGTGCCAGCAGGGGACAGGGTGAAGCTTTCTTT. Amino acid sequence: CASRGQGEAFF.

J is TRBJ2-3 and V is TRBV28, with TRBD1 matching over 10 bases. The germline V gene encodes CDR1 MDHEN and CDR2 SYDVKM. V trimming: 4 bases; J trimming: 2 bases; junction bases outside the gene matches: 12. The length of the CDR3 is 18 residues. As DNA, the CDR3 is TGTGCCAGCAGTTCCTATCGACAGGGGGCAAGCTACACAGATACGCAGTATTTT. Its translation: CASSSYRQGASYTDTQYF.

This clone was seen only once. The chain links TRBV9 to TRBJ2-3; 11 bases map to TRBD2. The germline CDR1 and CDR2 sequences are SGDLS and YYNGEE. The CDR3 extends over 15 amino acids. V was clipped by 0 bases and J by 6 bases; unmatched bases: 3. The CDR3 loop is CASSVGLAGTDTQYF. In nucleotides, the CDR3 is TGTGCCAGCAGCGTAGGACTAGCGGGGACGGATACGCAGTATTTT.

With respect to this clone: This CDR3 is also generated by other DNA sequences in the sample. The J gene is TRBJ2-5, the V gene TRBV11-2, with a tentative D call TRBD2 (5 bases). Germline V gives CDR1 SGHAT, CDR2 FQNNGV. The germline V and J ends were trimmed by 2 bases and 5 bases, with 6 bases remaining between them. The CDR3 loop spans 12 amino acids. CDR3 amino acids: CASSLSGETQYF. DNA of the CDR3: TGTGCCAGCAGCTTATCGGGGGAGACCCAGTACTTC. The complete variable domain, with remaining parts taken from reference TRBV11-2 and TRBJ2-5, reads EAGVAQSPRYKIIEKRQSVAFWCNPISGHATLYWYQQILGQGPKLLIQFQNNGVVDDSQLPKDRFSAERLKGVDSTLKIQPAKLEDSAVYLCASSLSGETQYFGPGTRLLVL.

The chain has TRBV7-2 and TRBJ1-6; 7 bases fit TRBD1. The CDR3 has 15 residues. Germline lookup yields CDR1 SGHTA and CDR2 FQGNSA. V trimming: 5 bases; J trimming: 8 bases; junction bases outside the gene matches: 9. CDR3 coding DNA: TGTGCCAGCAGCCCAAGACAGGGTGCGGATTCACCCCTCCACTTT. This gives the protein CASSPRQGADSPLHF.

The chain uses TRBV11-3 and TRBJ2-1; TRBD1 agrees at 7 bases. The CDR3 sequence is 13 residues long. Looked up from germline, CDR1 is SGHNT and CDR2 is YENEEA. Losses at the gene ends were 1 base for V and 6 bases for J; bases not matched to a gene: 0. In DNA, the CDR3 is TGTGCCAGCAGCTTAGGACAGGGCAATGAGCAGTTCTTC. It translates to CASSLGQGNEQFF.

The chain couples TRBV27 to TRBJ2-6, with D tentatively TRBD1 (6 bases). V lost 4 bases to trimming and J lost 2 bases, with 9 bases between them. CDR3 length: 15 amino acids. Germline CDR1 reads MNHEY; CDR2 reads SMNVEV (reference sequence). This chain's CDR3 is CASSSRGTGANVLTF. The CDR3 coding sequence is TGTGCCAGCAGTTCCAGGGGAACTGGGGCCAACGTCCTGACTTTC.

This clone was seen just once. The chain combines TRBV4-1 with TRBJ2-1, with 8 bases fitting TRBD1. V shed 4 bases, J shed 0 bases, and the junction held 2 bases outside the gene matches. The CDR3 totals 15 residues. Germline-derived CDR1 and CDR2 are MGHRA and YSYEKL. Here the CDR3 DNA reads TGCGCCAGCAGCCCGACAGGGGCCTCCTACAATGAGCAGTTCTTC. It codes for CASSPTGASYNEQFF.